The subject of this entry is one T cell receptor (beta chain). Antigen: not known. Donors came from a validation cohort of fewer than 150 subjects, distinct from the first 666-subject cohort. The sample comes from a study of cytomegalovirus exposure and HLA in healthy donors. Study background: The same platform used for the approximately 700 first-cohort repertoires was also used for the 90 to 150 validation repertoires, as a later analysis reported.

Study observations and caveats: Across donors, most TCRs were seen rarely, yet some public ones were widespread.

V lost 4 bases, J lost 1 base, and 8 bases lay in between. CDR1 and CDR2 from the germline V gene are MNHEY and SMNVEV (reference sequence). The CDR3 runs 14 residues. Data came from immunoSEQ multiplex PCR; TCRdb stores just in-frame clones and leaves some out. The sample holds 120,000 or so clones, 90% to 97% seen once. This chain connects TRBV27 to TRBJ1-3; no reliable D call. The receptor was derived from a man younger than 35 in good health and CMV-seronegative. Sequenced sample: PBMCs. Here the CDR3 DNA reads TGTGCCAGCAGTTCGTCAGGTTCTGGAAACACCATATATTTT. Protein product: CASSSSGSGNTIYF.